The rows below give T cell receptor beta chains drawn from one sample of a study of blood T cells in healthy people across ages. TCRdb reanalysed the 5' RACE reads using MiXCR and keeps one entry per CDR3 protein. In the table there are around 1,600,000 distinct CDR3 sequences, around 40% of which are singletons. Material: blood. Receptors originate from a woman aged 18-35 years in good health. Both conserved end residues are part of each CDR3. The order of the fields is J gene, V gene, clone size, D gene, CDR3 DNA, CDR3 protein. The D gene is left open where the match is weak. Clone size appears in some rows only: once, few, many, or a class for an expanded clone.

J gene: TRBJ2-7; V gene: TRBV2; clone size: .; D gene: .; CDR3 DNA: TGTGCCAGCAGTGAAAGCAACAGGGACTACGAGCAGTACTTC; CDR3 protein: CASSESNRDYEQYF
J gene: TRBJ2-1; V gene: TRBV27; clone size: .; D gene: .; CDR3 DNA: TGTGCCAGCAGTTCCCCAACTGATGAGCAGTTCTTC; CDR3 protein: CASSSPTDEQFF
J gene: TRBJ2-1; V gene: TRBV7-9; clone size: few; D gene: .; CDR3 DNA: TGTGCCAGCAGCTGGTCGGGTAGGGAATACAATGAGCAGTTCTTC; CDR3 protein: CASSWSGREYNEQFF
J gene: TRBJ2-1; V gene: TRBV5-4; clone size: .; D gene: .; CDR3 DNA: TGTGCCAGCAGCTTGGGTGCAGCTCACAATGAGCAGTTCTTC; CDR3 protein: CASSLGAAHNEQFF
J gene: TRBJ2-5; V gene: TRBV3-1; clone size: .; D gene: TRBD2; CDR3 DNA: TGTGCCAGCAGCCCCCAGGGACTAGCGGGGGAGACCCAGTACTTC; CDR3 protein: CASSPQGLAGETQYF
J gene: TRBJ1-4; V gene: TRBV25-1; clone size: once; D gene: TRBD1; CDR3 DNA: TGTGCCAGCAGTGAGGGGACAGGGGTTGAAAAACTGTTTTTT; CDR3 protein: CASSEGTGVEKLFF
J gene: TRBJ1-2; V gene: TRBV27; clone size: .; D gene: .; CDR3 DNA: TGTGCCAGCAGCTCAGGGTTAGGGTTAATTAACTATGGCTACACCTTC; CDR3 protein: CASSSGLGLINYGYTF
J gene: TRBJ2-7; V gene: TRBV25-1; clone size: .; D gene: .; CDR3 DNA: TGTGCCACCTCCAGGGTAGTCTACGAGCAGTACTTC; CDR3 protein: CATSRVVYEQYF
J gene: TRBJ2-1; V gene: TRBV10-3; clone size: .; D gene: TRBD2; CDR3 DNA: TGTGCCATCAGGCGTACTAGCGGGACTGATGAGCAGTTCTTC; CDR3 protein: CAIRRTSGTDEQFF
J gene: TRBJ2-5; V gene: TRBV5-1; clone size: few; D gene: .; CDR3 DNA: TGCGCCAGCACCCCCCTCGGATTGGGCGAAGAGACCCAGTACTTC; CDR3 protein: CASTPLGLGEETQYF
J gene: TRBJ2-3; V gene: TRBV20-1; clone size: few; D gene: TRBD1; CDR3 DNA: TGCAGTGCTAGCACCCTGGGACAGGGGCTATTCACAGATACGCAGTATTTT; CDR3 protein: CSASTLGQGLFTDTQYF
J gene: TRBJ2-1; V gene: TRBV20-1; clone size: .; D gene: TRBD2; CDR3 DNA: TGCAGTGCTCCTTATAGCGGGCATCATCTCGGGGACTCCTACAATGAGCAGTTCTTC; CDR3 protein: CSAPYSGHHLGDSYNEQFF
J gene: TRBJ2-3; V gene: TRBV6-2/TRBV6-3; clone size: .; D gene: TRBD2; CDR3 DNA: TGTGCCAGCAGTCCTGGACTAGCGGCTACGCAGTATTTT; CDR3 protein: CASSPGLAATQYF
J gene: TRBJ2-7; V gene: TRBV6-5; clone size: .; D gene: .; CDR3 DNA: TGTGCCAGCAGTTACTCGGGTCAGTTGAGATACGAGCAGTACTTC; CDR3 protein: CASSYSGQLRYEQYF
J gene: TRBJ2-7; V gene: TRBV5-1; clone size: few; D gene: TRBD1; CDR3 DNA: TGCGCCAGCAGCCCTGACCCGGGACAGATCTACGAGCAGTACTTC; CDR3 protein: CASSPDPGQIYEQYF
J gene: TRBJ2-6; V gene: TRBV24-1; clone size: few; D gene: .; CDR3 DNA: TGTGCCACCAGTGATCCGTCTGGGGCCAACGTCCTGACTTTC; CDR3 protein: CATSDPSGANVLTF
J gene: TRBJ2-1; V gene: TRBV29-1; clone size: .; D gene: .; CDR3 DNA: TGCAGCGTGGGACTCCGACTACCAAGATCATCCACCTACAATGAGCAGTTCTTC; CDR3 protein: CSVGLRLPRSSTYNEQFF
J gene: TRBJ1-2; V gene: TRBV12-3/TRBV12-4; clone size: .; D gene: .; CDR3 DNA: TGTGCCAGCAGTTTTGCAGTTGGGAGGAGCTATGGCTACACCTTC; CDR3 protein: CASSFAVGRSYGYTF
J gene: TRBJ2-5; V gene: TRBV2; clone size: .; D gene: .; CDR3 DNA: TGTGCCAGCATGATTGAAACCTTAGCAGCCCGAGGGGATGAGCAGTACTTC; CDR3 protein: CASMIETLAARGDEQYF
J gene: TRBJ2-1; V gene: TRBV5-1; clone size: .; D gene: TRBD2; CDR3 DNA: TGCGCCAGCAGGTGGTTAGCGGGGTTATCCTACAATGAGCAGTTCTTC; CDR3 protein: CASRWLAGLSYNEQFF
J gene: TRBJ2-3; V gene: TRBV9; clone size: .; D gene: .; CDR3 DNA: TGTGCCAGCAGCGTAGAAGGCAGACCAATCCTTTCCCCCACAGATACGCAGTATTTT; CDR3 protein: CASSVEGRPILSPTDTQYF
J gene: TRBJ2-3; V gene: TRBV20-1; clone size: many; D gene: .; CDR3 DNA: TGCAGTGCTAGGGACGAGGGGGAGTATATGACAGATACGCAGTATTTT; CDR3 protein: CSARDEGEYMTDTQYF
J gene: TRBJ2-1; V gene: TRBV12-3/TRBV12-4; clone size: .; D gene: .; CDR3 DNA: TGTGCCAGCAGCCCTAGGGCGCCGGTGGGCAATGAGCAGTTCTTC; CDR3 protein: CASSPRAPVGNEQFF
J gene: TRBJ2-7; V gene: TRBV5-5; clone size: .; D gene: .; CDR3 DNA: TGTGCCAGCAGGGACGTAGGTGGGACCTACGAGCAGTACTTC; CDR3 protein: CASRDVGGTYEQYF
J gene: TRBJ1-1; V gene: TRBV29-1; clone size: .; D gene: .; CDR3 DNA: TGCAGCGTTGTTATATCTCTCGGGAACACTGAAGCTTTCTTT; CDR3 protein: CSVVISLGNTEAFF
J gene: TRBJ2-1; V gene: TRBV7-2; clone size: .; D gene: .; CDR3 DNA: TGTGCCAGCAGCTTAAACCCAGGCTCCTACAATGAGCAGTTCTTC; CDR3 protein: CASSLNPGSYNEQFF
J gene: TRBJ1-1; V gene: TRBV6-2/TRBV6-3; clone size: few; D gene: TRBD1; CDR3 DNA: TGTGCCAGCAGTTACACGGGACAGGGCTCTTTCTTT; CDR3 protein: CASSYTGQGSFF
J gene: TRBJ1-2; V gene: TRBV10-3; clone size: .; D gene: .; CDR3 DNA: TGTGCCACCGCAGAGGGAGGCCATGGCTACACCTTC; CDR3 protein: CATAEGGHGYTF
J gene: TRBJ1-4; V gene: TRBV29-1; clone size: .; D gene: .; CDR3 DNA: TGCAGTGTGGCCCCACCAGGGGCAACTAATGAAAAACTGTTTTTT; CDR3 protein: CSVAPPGATNEKLFF
J gene: TRBJ1-5; V gene: TRBV28; clone size: .; D gene: .; CDR3 DNA: TGTGCCAGCAGGGACCCGACGAGCAATCAGCCCCAGCATTTT; CDR3 protein: CASRDPTSNQPQHF
J gene: TRBJ2-3; V gene: TRBV12-3/TRBV12-4; clone size: .; D gene: TRBD1; CDR3 DNA: TGTGCCAGCAGTCCGAGGACAGGGGCGACAGATACGGAGTATTTT; CDR3 protein: CASSPRTGATDTEYF
J gene: TRBJ2-1; V gene: TRBV6-6; clone size: .; D gene: .; CDR3 DNA: TGTGCCACCGAAAAGGGCGGCAATGAGCAGTTCTTC; CDR3 protein: CATEKGGNEQFF
J gene: TRBJ2-7; V gene: TRBV2; clone size: .; D gene: .; CDR3 DNA: TGTGCCAACAGTGGTGATAGCTCCGGCTACGAGCAGTACTTC; CDR3 protein: CANSGDSSGYEQYF
J gene: TRBJ2-3; V gene: TRBV25-1; clone size: few; D gene: .; CDR3 DNA: TGTGCCAGCAGTGAAGGGACTGTAGCTAGCACAGATACGCAGTATTTT; CDR3 protein: CASSEGTVASTDTQYF
J gene: TRBJ1-5; V gene: TRBV4-1; clone size: .; D gene: .; CDR3 DNA: TGCGCCAGCAGCCAAGTGGGGATCCAGCCCCAGCATTTT; CDR3 protein: CASSQVGIQPQHF
J gene: TRBJ2-6; V gene: TRBV7-2; clone size: .; D gene: .; CDR3 DNA: TGTGCCAGCAGCTTACGTCACTCTGGGGCCAACGTCCTGACTTTC; CDR3 protein: CASSLRHSGANVLTF
J gene: TRBJ1-2; V gene: TRBV25-1; clone size: .; D gene: .; CDR3 DNA: TGTGCCAGCAGCGGGCTGATGGGCAGGGACTCGTATGGCTACACCTTC; CDR3 protein: CASSGLMGRDSYGYTF
J gene: TRBJ2-5; V gene: TRBV6-2/TRBV6-3; clone size: .; D gene: .; CDR3 DNA: TGTGCCAGCACTCAATTCGTAAGGGGTGAGCAGTACTTC; CDR3 protein: CASTQFVRGEQYF
J gene: TRBJ2-4; V gene: TRBV7-2; clone size: few; D gene: .; CDR3 DNA: TGTGCCAGCAGCTCACCTCCCGACATTCAGTACTTC; CDR3 protein: CASSSPPDIQYF
J gene: TRBJ2-2; V gene: TRBV24-1; clone size: .; D gene: TRBD2; CDR3 DNA: TGTGCCACCAGTGACCCCGGGACTACCACCGGGGAGCTGTTTTTT; CDR3 protein: CATSDPGTTTGELFF
J gene: TRBJ2-2; V gene: TRBV7-9; clone size: .; D gene: TRBD1; CDR3 DNA: TGTGCCAGCAGCCCGGGACAGGGCTTCACCGGGGAGCTGTTTTTT; CDR3 protein: CASSPGQGFTGELFF
J gene: TRBJ2-1; V gene: TRBV4-2; clone size: .; D gene: .; CDR3 DNA: TGTGCCAGCAGCCCCCGTACCCTGGACAATGAGCAGTTCTTC; CDR3 protein: CASSPRTLDNEQFF
J gene: TRBJ2-3; V gene: TRBV29-1; clone size: many; D gene: .; CDR3 DNA: TGCAGCGTTGGAGCGCAATTTCACACAGATACGCAGTATTTT; CDR3 protein: CSVGAQFHTDTQYF
J gene: TRBJ1-2; V gene: TRBV27; clone size: many; D gene: .; CDR3 DNA: TGTGCCAGCAGTTTATCGGTTAGGTCGGGGAATCGTGGCTACACCTTC; CDR3 protein: CASSLSVRSGNRGYTF